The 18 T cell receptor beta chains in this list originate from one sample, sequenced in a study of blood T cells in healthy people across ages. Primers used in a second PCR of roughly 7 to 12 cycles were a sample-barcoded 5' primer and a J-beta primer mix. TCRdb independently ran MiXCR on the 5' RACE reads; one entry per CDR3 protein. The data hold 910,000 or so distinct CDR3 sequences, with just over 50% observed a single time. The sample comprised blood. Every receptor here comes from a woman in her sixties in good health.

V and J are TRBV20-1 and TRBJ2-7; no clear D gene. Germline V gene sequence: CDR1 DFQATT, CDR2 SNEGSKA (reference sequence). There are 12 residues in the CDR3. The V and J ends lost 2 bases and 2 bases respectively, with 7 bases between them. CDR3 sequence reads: CSARIVTYEQYF. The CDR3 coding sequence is TGCAGTGCTAGAATAGTGACCTACGAGCAGTACTTC.

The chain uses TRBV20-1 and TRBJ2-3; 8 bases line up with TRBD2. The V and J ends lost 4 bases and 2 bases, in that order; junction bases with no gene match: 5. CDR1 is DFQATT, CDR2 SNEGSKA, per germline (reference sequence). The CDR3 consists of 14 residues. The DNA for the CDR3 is TGCAGTGCTATTGGACTAGCCTTCACAGATACGCAGTATTTT. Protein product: CSAIGLAFTDTQYF.

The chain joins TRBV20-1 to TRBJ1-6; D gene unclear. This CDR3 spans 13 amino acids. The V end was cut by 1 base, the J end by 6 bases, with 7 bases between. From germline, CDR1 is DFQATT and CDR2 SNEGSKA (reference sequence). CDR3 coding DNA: TGCAGTGCTAGAGTCAGGTTTAATTCACCCCTCCACTTT. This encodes CSARVRFNSPLHF.

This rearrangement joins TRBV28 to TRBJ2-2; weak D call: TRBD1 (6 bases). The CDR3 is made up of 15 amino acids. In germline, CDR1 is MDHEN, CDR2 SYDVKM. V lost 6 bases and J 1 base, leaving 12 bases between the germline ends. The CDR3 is CASSIGQKNTGELFF. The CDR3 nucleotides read TGTGCCAGCAGCATTGGACAGAAGAACACCGGGGAGCTGTTTTTT. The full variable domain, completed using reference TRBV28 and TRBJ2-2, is DVKVTQSSRYLVKRTGEKVFLECVQDMDHENMFWYRQDPGLGLRLIYFSYDVKMKEKGDIPEGYSVSREKKERFSLILESASTNQTSMYLCASSIGQKNTGELFFGEGSRLTVL.

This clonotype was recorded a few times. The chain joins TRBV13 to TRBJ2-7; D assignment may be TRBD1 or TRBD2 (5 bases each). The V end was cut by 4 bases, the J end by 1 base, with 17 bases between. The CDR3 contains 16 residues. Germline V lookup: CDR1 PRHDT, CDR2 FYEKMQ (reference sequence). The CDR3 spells CASSSGPTLGSYEQYF. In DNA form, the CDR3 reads TGTGCCAGCAGCTCGGGACCAACGCTCGGGTCCTACGAGCAGTACTTC.

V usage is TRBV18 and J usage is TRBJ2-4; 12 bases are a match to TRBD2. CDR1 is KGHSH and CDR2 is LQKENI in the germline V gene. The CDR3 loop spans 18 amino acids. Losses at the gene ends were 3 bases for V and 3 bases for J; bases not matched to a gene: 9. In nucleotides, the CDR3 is TGTGCCAGCTCACCTAGCGGACTAGCGGGAAGGGGCAAAAACATTCAGTACTTC. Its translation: CASSPSGLAGRGKNIQYF.

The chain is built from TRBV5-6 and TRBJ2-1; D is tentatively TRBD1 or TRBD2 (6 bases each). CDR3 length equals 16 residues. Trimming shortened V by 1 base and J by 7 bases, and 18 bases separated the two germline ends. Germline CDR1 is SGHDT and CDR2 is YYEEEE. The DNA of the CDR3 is TGTGCCAGCAGCTTGTTTGAACAGGGAGGACCGAATGAGCAGTTCTTC. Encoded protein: CASSLFEQGGPNEQFF.

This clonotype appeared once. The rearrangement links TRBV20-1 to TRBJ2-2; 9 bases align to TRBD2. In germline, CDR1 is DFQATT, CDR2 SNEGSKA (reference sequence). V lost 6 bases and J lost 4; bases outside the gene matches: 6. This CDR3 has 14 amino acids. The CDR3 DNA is TGCAGTGCCGACCTAGCGGGAAGCACCGGGGAGCTGTTTTTT. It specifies CSADLAGSTGELFF.

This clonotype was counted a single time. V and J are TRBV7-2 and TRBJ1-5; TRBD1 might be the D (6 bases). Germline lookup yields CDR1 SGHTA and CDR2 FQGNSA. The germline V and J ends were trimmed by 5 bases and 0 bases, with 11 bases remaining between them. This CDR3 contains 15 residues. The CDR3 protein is CASSRGTTSNQPQHF. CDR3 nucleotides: TGTGCCAGCAGCAGAGGGACAACTAGCAATCAGCCCCAGCATTTT.

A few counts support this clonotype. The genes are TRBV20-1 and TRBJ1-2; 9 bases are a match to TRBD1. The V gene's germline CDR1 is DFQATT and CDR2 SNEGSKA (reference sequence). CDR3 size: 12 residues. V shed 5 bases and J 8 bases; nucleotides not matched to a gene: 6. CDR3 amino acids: CSAEQGARGYTF. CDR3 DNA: TGCAGTGCTGAACAGGGGGCGCGAGGCTACACCTTC.

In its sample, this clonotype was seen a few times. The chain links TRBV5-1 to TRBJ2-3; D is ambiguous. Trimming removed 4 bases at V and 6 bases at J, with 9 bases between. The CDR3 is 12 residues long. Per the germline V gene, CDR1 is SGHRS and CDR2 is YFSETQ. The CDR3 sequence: CASSPLPDTQYF. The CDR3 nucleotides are TGCGCCAGCAGCCCGCTGCCTGATACGCAGTATTTT.

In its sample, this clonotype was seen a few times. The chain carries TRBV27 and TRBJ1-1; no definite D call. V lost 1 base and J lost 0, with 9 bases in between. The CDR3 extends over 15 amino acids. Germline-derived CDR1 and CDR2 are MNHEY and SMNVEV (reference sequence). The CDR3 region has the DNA TGTGCCAGCAGTTTATTTCCAACAATGAACACTGAAGCTTTCTTT. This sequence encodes CASSLFPTMNTEAFF.

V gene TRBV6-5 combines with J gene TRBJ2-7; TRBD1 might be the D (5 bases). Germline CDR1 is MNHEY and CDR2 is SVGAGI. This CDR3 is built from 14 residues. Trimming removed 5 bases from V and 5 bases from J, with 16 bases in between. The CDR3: CASSTLGAANEQYF. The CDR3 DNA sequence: TGTGCCAGCAGTACTTTAGGGGCTGCCAACGAGCAGTACTTC.

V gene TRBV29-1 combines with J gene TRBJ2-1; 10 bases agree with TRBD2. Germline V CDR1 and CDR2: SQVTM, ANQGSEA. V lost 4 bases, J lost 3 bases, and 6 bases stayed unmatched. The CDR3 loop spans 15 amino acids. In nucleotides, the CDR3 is TGCAGCGTTGCTGGACTAGCGGAAAACTACAATGAGCAGTTCTTC. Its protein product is CSVAGLAENYNEQFF.

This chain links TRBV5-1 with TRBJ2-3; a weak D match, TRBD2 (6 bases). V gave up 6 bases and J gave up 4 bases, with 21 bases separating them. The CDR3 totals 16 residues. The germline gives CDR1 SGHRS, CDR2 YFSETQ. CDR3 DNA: TGCGCCAGCACCCTGGCGGTCGGCGGGGAACCAGATACGCAGTATTTT. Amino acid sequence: CASTLAVGGEPDTQYF.

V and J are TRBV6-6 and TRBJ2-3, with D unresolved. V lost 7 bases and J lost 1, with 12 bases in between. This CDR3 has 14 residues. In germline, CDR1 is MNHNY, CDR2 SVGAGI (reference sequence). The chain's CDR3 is CASNPAFRTDTQYF. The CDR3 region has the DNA TGTGCCAGCAACCCAGCGTTCCGCACAGATACGCAGTATTTT.

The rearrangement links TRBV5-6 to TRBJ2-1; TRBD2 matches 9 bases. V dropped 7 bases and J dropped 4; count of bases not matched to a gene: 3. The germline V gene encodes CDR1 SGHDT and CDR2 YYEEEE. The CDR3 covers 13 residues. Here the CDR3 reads CASASGKYNEQFF. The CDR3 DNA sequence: TGTGCCAGCGCTAGCGGGAAGTACAATGAGCAGTTCTTC.

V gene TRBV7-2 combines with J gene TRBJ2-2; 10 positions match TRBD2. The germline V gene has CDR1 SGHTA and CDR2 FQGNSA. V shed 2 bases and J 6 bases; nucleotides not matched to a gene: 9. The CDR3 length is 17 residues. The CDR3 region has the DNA TGTGCCAGCAGCTTATCAGTCCTAGCGGGAGTTCCCGGGGAGCTGTTTTTT. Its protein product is CASSLSVLAGVPGELFF.